The clone carrying this T cell receptor beta chain was seen once. Naivety among CD8 cells was defined by CD45RO negativity and positive CCR7 selection, thereby excluding terminally differentiated effector memory CD45RA+ cells. This record comes from a study of shared clonotypes between healthy human individuals. CDR1 LGHNA and CDR2 YSLEER come from the germline V gene. The CDR3 length is 18 residues. The V gene lost 0 bases and the J gene lost 0 bases, with 17 bases spanning the gap. Sequencing was performed with immunoSEQ multiplex PCR; in TCRdb, only in-frame clones are kept and a portion is missing. This sample yields approximately 2,200,000 clones, of which 93% are seen a single time; roughly 1.7% belongs to the top ten.

The sequencing input was naive CD8+ T cells from PBMCs. The gene calls are TRBV4-3 and TRBJ1-1, with D maybe TRBD1 (5 bases). The TCR originated in a man aged 18 to 30 in good health. Some clones in this sample may be carry-over from other donors' samples. This CDR3 reads CASSQDLFRATMNTEAFF. The CDR3, as DNA: TGCGCCAGCAGCCAAGATCTGTTCAGGGCTACAATGAACACTGAAGCTTTCTTT.